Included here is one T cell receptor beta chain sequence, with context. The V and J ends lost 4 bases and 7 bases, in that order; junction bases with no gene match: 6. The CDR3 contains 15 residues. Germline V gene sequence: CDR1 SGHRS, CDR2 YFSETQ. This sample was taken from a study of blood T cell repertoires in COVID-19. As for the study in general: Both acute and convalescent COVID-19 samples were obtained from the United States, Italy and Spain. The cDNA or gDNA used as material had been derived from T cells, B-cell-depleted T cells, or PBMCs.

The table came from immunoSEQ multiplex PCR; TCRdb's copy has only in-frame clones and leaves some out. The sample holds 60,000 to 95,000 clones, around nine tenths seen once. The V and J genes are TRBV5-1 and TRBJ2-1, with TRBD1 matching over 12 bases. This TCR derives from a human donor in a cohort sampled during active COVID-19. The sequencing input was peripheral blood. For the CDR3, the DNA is TGCGCCAGCAGCCCCGCGGGACAGGGGGCTAATGAGCAGTTCTTC. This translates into CASSPAGQGANEQFF.